This record concerns one TCR beta chain sequence. Original handling: For nucleated cells, counts were estimated from reference gene primer amplification. Profiling relied on immunoSEQ multiplex PCR, and the TCRdb table lists in-frame clones only, not all of them. That table furnishes V, J and clone size, whereas the DNA furnished D and trimming. The sample consists of around 300,000 clones, under 90% of them appearing once. This sample was taken from a study of blood T cell repertoires in COVID-19. Study as a whole: Researchers got acute and convalescent COVID-19 samples from the United States, Italy and Spain. PBMCs, B-cell-depleted T cells, or T cells provided the cDNA or gDNA that made up the material.

Trimming took off 0 bases at V and 7 bases at J, with 12 bases between the two ends. The germline gives CDR1 MDHEN, CDR2 SYDVKM. This CDR3 is 15 amino acids long. The rearrangement joins TRBV28 to TRBJ1-4, with a weak D call TRBD1 (5 bases). The sequenced material came from peripheral blood. The clonotype originates from a woman aged 40 to 50 who had recovered from COVID-19. CDR3 nucleotides: TGTGCCAGCAGTTTATGGCCGGCAAGGGGTGAAAAACTGTTTTTT. It is translated as CASSLWPARGEKLFF.